Presented here are 14 T cell receptor beta chains from one specimen sequenced in a study of blood T cells in healthy people across ages. Together with a sample-barcoded 5' primer, a J-beta primer mix was included in a second PCR lasting about 6 to 12 cycles. Using its own MiXCR run on the 5' RACE reads, TCRdb lists one record per CDR3 protein. The data hold roughly 800,000 distinct CDR3 sequences, with roughly 50% observed a single time. Specimen: blood. The source of these receptors is a young man in good health.

This clonotype has only one observation. This chain uses TRBV19 with TRBJ2-5, with 9 bases lining up with TRBD1. The assigned J gene may be wrong: the sequence end matches TRBJ2-7 better. The CDR3 has 14 amino acids. Germline V gene data show CDR1 as LNHDA and CDR2 as SQIVND (reference sequence). The CDR3 loop is CASRPTGGADEQYF. The CDR3 DNA is TGTGCCAGTAGACCGACAGGGGGGGCCGACGAGCAGTACTTC.

The V call is TRBV10-2, the J call TRBJ2-4, with 9 bases matching TRBD2. The tail of the sequence fits TRBJ2-5 better, so the J call may be wrong. The CDR3 runs to 14 residues. Germline assignment: CDR1 WSHSY and CDR2 SAAADI. Written as DNA, the CDR3 is TGCGCCAGCAGTAGTGGACTAGCGTGGGAGACCCAGTACTTC. Translated: CASSSGLAWETQYF.

This clonotype was seen a few times. The V and J genes are TRBV7-9 and TRBJ2-1; TRBD1 matches at 9 bases. The V segment lost 7 bases and the J segment 1 base; nucleotides outside the gene matches: 17. This CDR3 has 19 residues. The germline CDR1 and CDR2 sequences are SEHNR and FQNEAQ (reference sequence). Here the CDR3 reads CASTLYQGQGGKSYNEQFF. CDR3 nucleotides: TGTGCCAGCACCCTGTATCAGGGACAGGGCGGAAAGTCCTACAATGAGCAGTTCTTC. The variable domain in full, completed from reference TRBV7-9 and TRBJ2-1, reads DTGVSQNPRHKITKRGQNVTFRCDPISEHNRLYWYRQTLGQGPEFLTYFQNEAQLEKSRLLSDRFSAERPKGSFSTLEIQRTEQGDSAMYLCASTLYQGQGGKSYNEQFFGPGTRLTVL.

CDR3 in DNA: TGTGCCAGCACCTTAGCGGGGGGGACCCCAGAGCAGTACTTC. As protein: CASTLAGGTPEQYF. This rearrangement joins TRBV12-3 or TRBV12-4 to TRBJ2-7, with 11 bases matching TRBD2. CDR3 size: 14 residues. Unmatched junction bases numbered 9, after V lost 7 bases and J lost 7 bases.

A few counts support this clonotype. This chain connects TRBV20-1 to TRBJ2-4, with 9 bases matching TRBD1. This CDR3 has 13 residues. Germline V CDR1 and CDR2: DFQATT, SNEGSKA (reference sequence). The J segment lost 13 bases and the V segment lost 2 bases, leaving 9 bases of the junction unmatched. CDR3 in amino acids: CSARSRPGTGQYF. Here the CDR3 DNA reads TGCAGTGCTAGATCCAGGCCCGGGACAGGGCAGTACTTC.

A remark on this clonotype: One junction end disagrees with the germline gene, perhaps due to a read error. V is TRBV7-3 and J is TRBJ2-7, with TRBD1 matching 10 bases. This CDR3 is built from 15 residues. The germline V gene has CDR1 SGHTA and CDR2 FQGTGA. The CDR3 DNA sequence: TGTGCCAGCAGCCAGGGGACAGGGGCCTACAATGAGCAGTACTTT. Protein sequence: CASSQGTGAYNEQYF.

With respect to this clonotype: One junction end disagrees with the germline gene, perhaps due to a read error. The chain couples TRBV20-1 to TRBJ2-3; D is perhaps TRBD2 (5 bases). CDR1 and CDR2 from the germline V gene are DFQATT and SNEGSKA (reference sequence). This CDR3 is 14 amino acids long. The CDR3 region has the DNA TGCAGTGCTAGGCTAGCAGGAGCTGGAGATACACAGTATTTT. Its translation: CSARLAGAGDTQYF.

This clonotype has more than one count but fewer than ten. V is TRBV6-6 and J is TRBJ1-4; D possibly corresponds to TRBD1 (6 bases). The CDR3 runs to 13 residues. CDR1 is MNHNY and CDR2 is SVGAGI in the germline V gene (reference sequence). V lost 2 bases and J lost 5, with 6 bases in between. The CDR3 coding sequence is TGTGCCAGCAGTTACAGGGGGAATGAAAAACTGTTTTTT. This codes for CASSYRGNEKLFF.

The sample holds a few counts of this clonotype. V usage is TRBV20-1 and J usage is TRBJ2-3; weak D call: TRBD1 (6 bases). The CDR3 runs to 15 residues. V was clipped by 1 base and J by 2 bases, with 13 bases between them. Germline CDR1 is DFQATT and CDR2 is SNEGSKA (reference sequence). CDR3 amino acids: CSARVGAAVTDTQYF. CDR3 DNA sequence: TGCAGTGCTAGAGTGGGGGCGGCGGTCACAGATACGCAGTATTTT.

This chain connects TRBV28 to TRBJ1-2; D is possibly TRBD1 (6 bases). The CDR3 extends over 13 amino acids. V gave up 6 bases and J gave up 4 bases, with 12 bases separating them. The germline gives CDR1 MDHEN, CDR2 SYDVKM. The CDR3 DNA follows: TGTGCCAGCAGAACAGGGATTGTCTATGGCTACACCTTC. Translating gives CASRTGIVYGYTF.

This chain links TRBV30 with TRBJ2-5; TRBD1 matches at 9 bases. CDR1 and CDR2 from the germline V gene are GTSNPN and SVGIG (reference sequence). The trim removed 3 bases at V and 11 bases at J, leaving 16 bases unmatched. The CDR3 sequence is 15 residues long. CDR3 sequence reads: CAWRPPDRGSREQYF. CDR3 sequence (DNA): TGTGCCTGGAGACCCCCGGACAGGGGATCTAGGGAGCAGTACTTC. Together with reference TRBV30 and TRBJ2-5, the CDR3 gives the full variable domain: SQTIHQWPATLVQPVGSPLSLECTVEGTSNPNLYWYRQAAGRGLQLLFYSVGIGQISSEVPQNLSASRPQDRQFILSSKKLLLSDSGFYLCAWRPPDRGSREQYFGPGTRLLVL.

There are a few counts of this clonotype. This chain joins TRBV6-2 or TRBV6-3 and TRBJ2-4; TRBD1 matches at 10 bases. The germline V gene encodes CDR1 MNHEY and CDR2 SVGEGT. This CDR3 spans 13 amino acids. The trim removed 8 bases at V and 6 bases at J, leaving 4 bases unmatched. The CDR3 bases are TGTGCCAGCTCCGGGACAGGGGCAAACATTCAGTACTTC. This codes for CASSGTGANIQYF.

J is TRBJ1-5 and V is TRBV29-1, with D tentatively TRBD1 (6 bases). CDR3 length: 13 residues. Germline loops: CDR1 SQVTM, CDR2 ANQGSEA. The ends were cut back, 4 bases at V and 7 bases at J, with 14 bases in the middle. The CDR3 is CSVAPGAGQPQHF. DNA for the CDR3: TGCAGCGTTGCTCCAGGGGCGGGGCAGCCCCAGCATTTT.

V usage is TRBV5-1 and J usage is TRBJ2-5; D uncertain. The CDR3 spans 13 residues. Germline V gene lookup returns CDR1 SGHRS and CDR2 YFSETQ. Trimming shortened V by 7 bases and J by 5 bases, and 15 bases separated the two germline ends. The CDR3 sequence: CASSAALGETQYF. The DNA for the CDR3 is TGCGCCAGCTCAGCTGCCCTAGGCGAGACCCAGTACTTC. Based on the CDR3 plus reference TRBV5-1 and TRBJ2-5, the full variable domain is KAGVTQTPRYLIKTRGQQVTLSCSPISGHRSVSWYQQTPGQGLQFLFEYFSETQRNKGNFPGRFSGRQFSNSRSEMNVSTLELGDSALYLCASSAALGETQYFGPGTRLLVL.